The rows below give T cell receptor beta chains drawn from one sample of a study of T cell responses to AZD1222 COVID-19 vaccine. Only in-frame clones appear in the TCRdb table, and some are missing; sequencing was by immunoSEQ multiplex PCR. The sample comprises about 150,000 clones, more than 85% of which are singletons, and more than 3% rests with the top ten. Material: peripheral blood, obtained on day 0 of AZD1222 vaccination. The receptors originated from an adult in good health. Both conserved end residues are part of each CDR3. A clone size is listed for some rows: how often the clone was seen (once, few, many), or a class if it is expanded.

abundance: .; j_gene: TRBJ2-7; v_gene: TRBV3-1/TRBV3-2; CDR3aa: CASSLRTAYEQYF
abundance: once; j_gene: TRBJ1-4; v_gene: TRBV27; CDR3aa: CASTLRGPNEKLFF
abundance: .; j_gene: TRBJ2-1; v_gene: TRBV19; CDR3aa: CASSIDLRTGGRYGEQFF
abundance: .; j_gene: TRBJ2-1; v_gene: TRBV29-1; CDR3aa: CSVELNGRGSYNEQFF
abundance: .; j_gene: TRBJ1-1; v_gene: TRBV27; CDR3aa: CASARGNTEAFF
abundance: .; j_gene: TRBJ2-7; v_gene: TRBV24-1; CDR3aa: CATSGRGQIYEQYF
abundance: .; j_gene: TRBJ2-1; v_gene: TRBV6-6; CDR3aa: CASSPEGLANEQFF
abundance: .; j_gene: TRBJ2-1; v_gene: TRBV19; CDR3aa: CASTSEASYNEQFF
abundance: .; j_gene: TRBJ2-7; v_gene: TRBV15; CDR3aa: CATSRDEAGGNYEQYF
abundance: .; j_gene: TRBJ2-3; v_gene: TRBV5-4; CDR3aa: CASSLGGNTDTQYF
abundance: .; j_gene: TRBJ2-7; v_gene: TRBV3-1/TRBV3-2; CDR3aa: CASSQTGDGEQYF
abundance: .; j_gene: TRBJ2-1; v_gene: TRBV7-9; CDR3aa: CASSSTGRGPYNEQFF
abundance: .; j_gene: TRBJ1-1; v_gene: TRBV7-2; CDR3aa: CASSPRGQNTEAFF
abundance: .; j_gene: TRBJ2-2; v_gene: TRBV2; CDR3aa: CASRGQGIGELFF
abundance: once; j_gene: TRBJ1-1; v_gene: TRBV19; CDR3aa: CASSVTGGHTEAFF
abundance: .; j_gene: TRBJ2-6; v_gene: TRBV5-1; CDR3aa: CASSLDLGQGANVLTF
abundance: .; j_gene: TRBJ2-7; v_gene: TRBV19; CDR3aa: CASSPLGEGGVEQYF
abundance: .; j_gene: TRBJ1-1; v_gene: TRBV5-1; CDR3aa: CASSSGKGNTEAFF
abundance: .; j_gene: TRBJ1-2; v_gene: TRBV19; CDR3aa: CATQDRGSGGYTF
abundance: .; j_gene: TRBJ1-1; v_gene: TRBV19; CDR3aa: CASSIRANTEAFF
abundance: once; j_gene: TRBJ2-7; v_gene: TRBV5-4; CDR3aa: CASSLGGQGVYEQYF
abundance: .; j_gene: TRBJ1-2; v_gene: TRBV7-2; CDR3aa: CASSLLRRGGYTF
abundance: .; j_gene: TRBJ2-2; v_gene: TRBV11-2; CDR3aa: CASSVQGTGELFF
abundance: .; j_gene: TRBJ2-5; v_gene: TRBV19; CDR3aa: CASSTSTRYGETQYF
abundance: .; j_gene: TRBJ1-5; v_gene: TRBV15; CDR3aa: CATSRERGAGQPQHF
abundance: .; j_gene: TRBJ2-4; v_gene: TRBV6-6; CDR3aa: CASSYSDGKNIQYF
abundance: .; j_gene: TRBJ1-4; v_gene: TRBV11-2; CDR3aa: CASSLEGARRKLFF
abundance: .; j_gene: TRBJ2-1; v_gene: TRBV7-2; CDR3aa: CASSLGGREQFF
abundance: .; j_gene: TRBJ2-1; v_gene: TRBV4-1; CDR3aa: CASTQNPTGTTSSYNEQFF
abundance: .; j_gene: TRBJ2-3; v_gene: TRBV10-2; CDR3aa: CASSRSIDTQYF
abundance: .; j_gene: TRBJ2-4; v_gene: TRBV2; CDR3aa: CASSLYSGPDRGNIQYF
abundance: .; j_gene: TRBJ1-5; v_gene: TRBV7-2; CDR3aa: CASSFRGGNQPQHF
abundance: .; j_gene: TRBJ1-4; v_gene: TRBV7-6; CDR3aa: CASSQGGRRGHATNEKLFF
abundance: .; j_gene: TRBJ1-5; v_gene: TRBV19; CDR3aa: CASSIRTDNQPQHF
abundance: .; j_gene: TRBJ1-1; v_gene: TRBV7-3; CDR3aa: CASSPRTGVSTEAFF
abundance: .; j_gene: TRBJ1-5; v_gene: TRBV11-2; CDR3aa: CASSAESNQPQHF
abundance: .; j_gene: TRBJ2-2; v_gene: TRBV6-5; CDR3aa: CASSYLGGTGELFF
abundance: once; j_gene: TRBJ2-7; v_gene: TRBV25-1; CDR3aa: CASWGQGSHEQYF
abundance: .; j_gene: TRBJ2-4; v_gene: TRBV9; CDR3aa: CASSVETGSRDIQYF
abundance: .; j_gene: TRBJ2-2; v_gene: TRBV11-2; CDR3aa: CASSLGAGVNTGELFF
abundance: .; j_gene: TRBJ2-1; v_gene: TRBV2; CDR3aa: CASIRQLPNEQFF
abundance: .; j_gene: TRBJ1-5; v_gene: TRBV5-1; CDR3aa: CASSPEGDQPQHF
abundance: few; j_gene: TRBJ1-6; v_gene: TRBV2; CDR3aa: CASTTAGNNSPLHF
abundance: .; j_gene: TRBJ2-3; v_gene: TRBV18; CDR3aa: CASSPAGVGDTQYF
abundance: .; j_gene: TRBJ2-7; v_gene: TRBV28; CDR3aa: CASSLFGADYEQYF
abundance: .; j_gene: TRBJ2-1; v_gene: TRBV5-1; CDR3aa: CASSPGGSRFF
abundance: .; j_gene: TRBJ2-6; v_gene: TRBV5-4; CDR3aa: CASSLELAGRSGANVLTF
abundance: .; j_gene: TRBJ2-5; v_gene: TRBV25-1; CDR3aa: CASSTPVGGAETQYF
abundance: .; j_gene: TRBJ2-5; v_gene: TRBV5-1; CDR3aa: CASSPPRGSGKQETQYF